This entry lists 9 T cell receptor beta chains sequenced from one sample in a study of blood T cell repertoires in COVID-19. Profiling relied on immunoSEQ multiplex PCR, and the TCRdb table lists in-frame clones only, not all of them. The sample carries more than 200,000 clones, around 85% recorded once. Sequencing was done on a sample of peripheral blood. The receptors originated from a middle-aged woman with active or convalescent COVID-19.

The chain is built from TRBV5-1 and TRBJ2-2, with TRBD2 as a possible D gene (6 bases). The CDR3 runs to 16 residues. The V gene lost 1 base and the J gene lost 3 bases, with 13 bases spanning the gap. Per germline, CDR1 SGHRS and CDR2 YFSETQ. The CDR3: CASSLPAGLDTGELFF. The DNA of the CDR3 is TGCGCCAGCAGCTTGCCTGCGGGGTTGGACACCGGGGAGCTGTTTTTT.

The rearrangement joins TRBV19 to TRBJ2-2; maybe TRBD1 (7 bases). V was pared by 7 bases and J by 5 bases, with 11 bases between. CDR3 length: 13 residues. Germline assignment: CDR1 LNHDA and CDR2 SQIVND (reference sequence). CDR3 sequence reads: CASTPGGTGELFF. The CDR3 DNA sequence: TGTGCCAGTACCCCAGGGGGGACCGGGGAGCTGTTTTTT. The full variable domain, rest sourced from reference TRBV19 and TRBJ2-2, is DGGITQSPKYLFRKEGQNVTLSCEQNLNHDAMYWYRQDPGQGLRLIYYSQIVNDFQKGDIAEGYSVSREKKESFPLTVTSAQKNPTAFYLCASTPGGTGELFFGEGSRLTVL.

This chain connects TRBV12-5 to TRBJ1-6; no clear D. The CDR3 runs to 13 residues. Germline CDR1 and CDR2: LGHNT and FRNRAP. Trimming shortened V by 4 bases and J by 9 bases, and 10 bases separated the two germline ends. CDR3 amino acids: CASGSEAGSPLHF. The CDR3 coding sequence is TGTGCTAGTGGTTCCGAAGCTGGTTCACCCCTCCACTTT.

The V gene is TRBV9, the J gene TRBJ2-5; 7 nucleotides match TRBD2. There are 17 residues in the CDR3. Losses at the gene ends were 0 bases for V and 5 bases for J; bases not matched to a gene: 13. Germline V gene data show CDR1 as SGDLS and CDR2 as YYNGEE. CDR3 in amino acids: CASSVGAASGPSETQYF. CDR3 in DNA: TGTGCCAGCAGCGTAGGAGCGGCTAGCGGACCGAGCGAGACCCAGTACTTC.

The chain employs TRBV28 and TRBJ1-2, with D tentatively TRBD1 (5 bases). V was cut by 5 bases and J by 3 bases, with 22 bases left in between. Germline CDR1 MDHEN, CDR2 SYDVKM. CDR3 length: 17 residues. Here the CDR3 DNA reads TGTGCCAGCAGTCCCGGGGCATCAGGGTGGGGGGACTATGGCTACACCTTC. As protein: CASSPGASGWGDYGYTF.

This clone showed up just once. The CDR3 DNA reads as TGTGCCATCATGGCAGGGGGAAGCAATCAGCCCCAGCATTTT. It encodes CAIMAGGSNQPQHF. The rearrangement uses TRBV10-3 and TRBJ1-5, with 7 bases matching TRBD1. Germline assignment: CDR1 ENHRY and CDR2 SYGVKD. This CDR3 comprises 14 residues. Trimming at V came to 7 bases and at J to 1 base, leaving 4 bases not matched to a gene.

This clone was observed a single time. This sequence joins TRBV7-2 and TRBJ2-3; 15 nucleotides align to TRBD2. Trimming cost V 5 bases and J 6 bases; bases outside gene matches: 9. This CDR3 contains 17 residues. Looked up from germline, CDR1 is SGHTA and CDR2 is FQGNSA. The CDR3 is CASSLTGLAGGGDTQYF. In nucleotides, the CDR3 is TGTGCCAGCAGCCTAACGGGACTAGCGGGGGGCGGTGATACGCAGTATTTT.

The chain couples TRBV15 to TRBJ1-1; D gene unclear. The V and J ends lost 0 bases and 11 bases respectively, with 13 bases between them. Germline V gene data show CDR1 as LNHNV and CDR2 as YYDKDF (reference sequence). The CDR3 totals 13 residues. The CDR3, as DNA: TGTGCCACCAGCAGAGATAGGGTCGGGAGGGCTTTCTTT. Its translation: CATSRDRVGRAFF.

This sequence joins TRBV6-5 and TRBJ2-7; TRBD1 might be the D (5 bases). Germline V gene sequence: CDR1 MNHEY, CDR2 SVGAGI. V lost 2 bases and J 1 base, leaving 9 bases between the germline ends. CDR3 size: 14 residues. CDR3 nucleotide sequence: TGTGCCAGCAGTTACGCAAAGGGGTCCTACGAGCAGTACTTC. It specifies CASSYAKGSYEQYF.